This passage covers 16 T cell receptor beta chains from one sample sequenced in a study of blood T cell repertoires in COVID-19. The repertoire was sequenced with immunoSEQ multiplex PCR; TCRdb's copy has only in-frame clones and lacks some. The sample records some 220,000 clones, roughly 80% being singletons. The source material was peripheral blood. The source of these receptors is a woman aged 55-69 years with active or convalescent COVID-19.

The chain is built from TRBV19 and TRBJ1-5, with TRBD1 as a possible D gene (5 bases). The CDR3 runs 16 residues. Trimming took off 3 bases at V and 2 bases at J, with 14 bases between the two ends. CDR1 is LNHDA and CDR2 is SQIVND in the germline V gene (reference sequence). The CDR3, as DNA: TGTGCCAGTAGTATTTTGCGGGGCGAGGGCAATCAGCCCCAGCATTTT. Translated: CASSILRGEGNQPQHF.

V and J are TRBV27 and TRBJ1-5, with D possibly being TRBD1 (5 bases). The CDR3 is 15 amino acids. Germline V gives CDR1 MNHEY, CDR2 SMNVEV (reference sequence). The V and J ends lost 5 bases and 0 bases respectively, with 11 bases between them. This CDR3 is CASSARQYSNQPQHF. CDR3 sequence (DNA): TGTGCCAGCAGTGCACGACAGTATAGCAATCAGCCCCAGCATTTT.

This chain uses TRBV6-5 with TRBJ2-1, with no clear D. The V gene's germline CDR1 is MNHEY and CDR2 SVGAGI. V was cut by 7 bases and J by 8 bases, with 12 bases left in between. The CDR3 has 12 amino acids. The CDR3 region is CASMHYVDEQFF. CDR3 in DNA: TGTGCCAGCATGCACTACGTCGATGAGCAGTTCTTC.

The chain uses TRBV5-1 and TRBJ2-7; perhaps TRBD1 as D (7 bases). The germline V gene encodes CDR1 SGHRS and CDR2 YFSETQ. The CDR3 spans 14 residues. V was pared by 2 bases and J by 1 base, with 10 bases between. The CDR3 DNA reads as TGCGCCAGCAGCTTCGGGGGACAGTCCTACGAGCAGTACGTC. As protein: CASSFGGQSYEQYV.

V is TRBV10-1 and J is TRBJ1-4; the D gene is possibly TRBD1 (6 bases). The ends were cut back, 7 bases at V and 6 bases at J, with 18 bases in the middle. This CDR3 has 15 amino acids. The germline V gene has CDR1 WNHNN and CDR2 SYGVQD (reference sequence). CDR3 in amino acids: CASNPRGGPDEKLFF. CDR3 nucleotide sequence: TGCGCCAGCAACCCGAGGGGGGGGCCAGATGAAAAACTGTTTTTT.

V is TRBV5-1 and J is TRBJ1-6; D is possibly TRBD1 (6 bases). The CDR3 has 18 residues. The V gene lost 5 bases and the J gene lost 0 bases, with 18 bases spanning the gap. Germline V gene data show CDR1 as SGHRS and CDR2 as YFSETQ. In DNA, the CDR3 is TGCGCCAGCAGACCAACACAGGGATCGAGCTCCTATAATTCACCCCTCCACTTT. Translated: CASRPTQGSSSYNSPLHF. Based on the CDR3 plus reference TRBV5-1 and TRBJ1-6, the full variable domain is KAGVTQTPRYLIKTRGQQVTLSCSPISGHRSVSWYQQTPGQGLQFLFEYFSETQRNKGNFPGRFSGRQFSNSRSEMNVSTLELGDSALYLCASRPTQGSSSYNSPLHFGNGTRLTVT.

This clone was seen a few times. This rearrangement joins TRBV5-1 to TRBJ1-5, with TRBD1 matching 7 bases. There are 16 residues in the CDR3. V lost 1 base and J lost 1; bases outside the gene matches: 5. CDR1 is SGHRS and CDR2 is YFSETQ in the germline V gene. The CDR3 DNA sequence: TGCGCCAGCAGCTTGTCAGGGGGTGGAAGCAATCAGCCCCAGCATTTT. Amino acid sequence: CASSLSGGGSNQPQHF.

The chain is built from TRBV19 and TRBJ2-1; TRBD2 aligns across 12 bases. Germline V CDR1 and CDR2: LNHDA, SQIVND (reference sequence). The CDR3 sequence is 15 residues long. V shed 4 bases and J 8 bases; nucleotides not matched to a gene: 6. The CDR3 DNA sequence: TGTGCCAGTAGTACCCTAGCGGGAGGGTACTATGAGCAGTTCTTC. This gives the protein CASSTLAGGYYEQFF. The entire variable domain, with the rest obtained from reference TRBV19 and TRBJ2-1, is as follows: DGGITQSPKYLFRKEGQNVTLSCEQNLNHDAMYWYRQDPGQGLRLIYYSQIVNDFQKGDIAEGYSVSREKKESFPLTVTSAQKNPTAFYLCASSTLAGGYYEQFFGPGTRLTVL.

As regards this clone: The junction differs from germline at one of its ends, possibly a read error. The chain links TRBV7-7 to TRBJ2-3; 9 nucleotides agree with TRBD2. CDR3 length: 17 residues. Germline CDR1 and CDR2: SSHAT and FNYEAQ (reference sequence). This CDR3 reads CASSPYPSGISTDTQYF. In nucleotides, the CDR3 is TGTGCTAGCAGCCCCTACCCTAGCGGGATAAGCACAGATACGCAGTATTTT.

CDR3 protein: CASSLRDRDGYTF. CDR3 nucleotides: TGTGCCAGCAGTTTACGGGACAGGGATGGCTACACCTTC. The gene calls are TRBV27 and TRBJ1-2, with 9 bases lining up with TRBD1. V was pared by 2 bases and J by 6 bases, with 1 base of the junction left unmatched. CDR1 MNHEY and CDR2 SMNVEV come from the germline V gene (reference sequence). The CDR3 is 13 amino acids.

CDR3 nucleotide sequence: TGTGCCAGCAGCCTCGACAGCCGCACAGATACGCAGTATTTT. Translation: CASSLDSRTDTQYF. V usage is TRBV6-5 and J usage is TRBJ2-3; maybe TRBD1 (5 bases). CDR3 length: 14 residues. CDR1 is MNHEY, CDR2 SVGAGI, per germline. V lost 6 bases and J lost 1, with 11 bases in between.

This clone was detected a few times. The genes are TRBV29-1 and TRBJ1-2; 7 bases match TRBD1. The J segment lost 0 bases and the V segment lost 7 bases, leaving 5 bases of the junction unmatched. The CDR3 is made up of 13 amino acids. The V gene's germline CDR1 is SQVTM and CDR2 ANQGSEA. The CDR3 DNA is TGCAGCGCCGACAGGGAATCTAACTATGGCTACACCTTC. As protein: CSADRESNYGYTF.

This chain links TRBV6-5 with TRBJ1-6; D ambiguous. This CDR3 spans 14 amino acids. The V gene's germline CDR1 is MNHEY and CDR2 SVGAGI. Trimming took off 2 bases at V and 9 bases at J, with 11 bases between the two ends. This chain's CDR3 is CASSYGVVGSPLHF. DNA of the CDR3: TGTGCCAGCAGTTACGGAGTGGTGGGTTCACCCCTCCACTTT.

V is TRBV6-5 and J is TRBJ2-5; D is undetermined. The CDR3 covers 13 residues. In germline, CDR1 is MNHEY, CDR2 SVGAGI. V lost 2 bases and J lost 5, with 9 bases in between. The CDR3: CASSYGNGETQYF. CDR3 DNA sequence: TGTGCCAGCAGTTACGGAAACGGGGAGACCCAGTACTTC.

The CDR3 is CASSLFGNSYNEQFF. The CDR3 DNA sequence: TGCGCCAGCAGCTTGTTCGGTAACTCCTACAATGAGCAGTTCTTC. The chain employs TRBV5-1 and TRBJ2-1; D is ambiguous. CDR1 and CDR2 (germline): SGHRS, YFSETQ. The V and J ends lost 1 base and 0 bases respectively, with 8 bases between them. The CDR3 sequence is 15 residues long.

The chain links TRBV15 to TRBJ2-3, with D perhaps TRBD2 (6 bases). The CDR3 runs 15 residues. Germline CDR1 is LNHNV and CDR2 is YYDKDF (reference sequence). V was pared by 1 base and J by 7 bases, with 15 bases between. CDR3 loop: CATSRVQAGLYTQYF. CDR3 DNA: TGTGCCACCAGCAGAGTTCAGGCGGGGCTATATACGCAGTATTTT.